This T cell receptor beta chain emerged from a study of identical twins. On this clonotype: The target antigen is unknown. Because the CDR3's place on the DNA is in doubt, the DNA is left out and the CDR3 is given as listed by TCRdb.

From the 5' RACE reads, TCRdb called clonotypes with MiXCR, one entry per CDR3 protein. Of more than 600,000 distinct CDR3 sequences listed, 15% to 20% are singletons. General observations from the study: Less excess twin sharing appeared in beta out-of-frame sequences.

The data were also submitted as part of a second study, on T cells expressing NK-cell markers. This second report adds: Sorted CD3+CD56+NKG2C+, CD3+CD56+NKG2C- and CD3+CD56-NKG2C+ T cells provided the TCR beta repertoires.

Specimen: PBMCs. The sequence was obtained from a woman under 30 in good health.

The CDR3 reads CASSSSGAYRQYF. The V and J genes are TRBV12-3 or TRBV12-4 and TRBJ2-3. Termini included, the CDR3 measures 13 amino acids.